The 17 T cell receptor beta chains given below trace back to one sample, sequenced in a study of shared clonotypes between healthy human individuals. TCRdb's copy holds only in-frame clones and misses some; the assay was immunoSEQ multiplex PCR. The sample holds 500,000 or so clones, approximately 94% seen once. The specimen was naive CD4+ T cells sorted from blood. Subset meaning: CD45RA+ positively selected. All receptors derive from a woman younger than 45 in good health.

CDR3: CASSELLRLGAYEQYF. The CDR3 DNA follows: TGTGCCAGCAGTGAATTATTGCGGTTGGGGGCCTACGAGCAGTACTTC. The chain uses TRBV6-1 and TRBJ2-7, with D perhaps matching TRBD1 or TRBD2 (5 bases each). The germline CDR1 and CDR2 sequences are MNHNS and SASEGT. The CDR3 is 16 residues long. The V gene lost 2 bases and the J gene lost 2 bases, with 16 bases spanning the gap.

V is TRBV28 and J is TRBJ2-1, with TRBD2 matching over 8 bases. J was trimmed by 4 bases and V by 2 bases; bases with no gene match: 1. Germline CDR1 and CDR2: MDHEN and SYDVKM. This CDR3 contains 14 residues. As DNA, the CDR3 is TGTGCCAGCAGTTTAGGGACTAGTTACAATGAGCAGTTCTTC. Translation gives CASSLGTSYNEQFF.

The V call is TRBV5-8, the J call TRBJ1-2; 7 bases agree with TRBD1. Unmatched junction bases numbered 2, after V lost 0 bases and J lost 0 bases. The CDR3 is made up of 15 amino acids. From germline, CDR1 is SGHTS and CDR2 YDEGEE. CDR3 protein: CASSLGTGANYGYTF. The CDR3 coding sequence is TGTGCCAGCAGCTTGGGGACAGGAGCTAACTATGGCTACACCTTC.

The V gene is TRBV6-5, the J gene TRBJ2-3, with TRBD2 matching over 9 bases. V gave up 10 bases and J gave up 1 base; unmatched junction bases: 9. CDR1 and CDR2 from the germline V gene are MNHEY and SVGAGI. The CDR3 totals 15 residues. The CDR3, as DNA: TGTGCCACAGCGGGGGGCGGGAGTCGCACAGATACGCAGTATTTT. This encodes CATAGGGSRTDTQYF.

This clone was seen once. This chain uses TRBV6-1 with TRBJ2-2, with 9 bases matching TRBD1. This CDR3 has 15 amino acids. Germline lookup yields CDR1 MNHNS and CDR2 SASEGT. The J segment lost 7 bases and the V segment lost 6 bases, leaving 9 bases of the junction unmatched. CDR3 nucleotide sequence: TGTGCCAGCAGCCTGGTTACAGGGGGCCACGGGGAGCTGTTTTTT. Its protein product is CASSLVTGGHGELFF.

V gene TRBV5-1 combines with J gene TRBJ1-6; D remains ambiguous. The CDR3 consists of 15 residues. CDR1 is SGHRS, CDR2 YFSETQ, per germline. V lost 4 bases, J lost 5 bases, and 13 bases lay in between. CDR3 DNA: TGCGCCAGCAGCCCGCGGACGGATAATAATTCACCCCTCCACTTT. Its translation is CASSPRTDNNSPLHF.

The chain links TRBV7-3 to TRBJ2-1, with a tentative D call TRBD1 (5 bases). The ends were cut back, 5 bases at V and 6 bases at J, with 11 bases in the middle. Germline V gene sequence: CDR1 SGHTA, CDR2 FQGTGA. The CDR3 extends over 13 amino acids. CDR3 in DNA: TGTGCCAGCAGCCGTCAGGGCTCCAATGAGCAGTTCTTC. Translating it yields CASSRQGSNEQFF. Drawing the rest from reference TRBV7-3 and TRBJ2-1, the complete variable domain is GAGVSQTPSNKVTEKGKYVELRCDPISGHTALYWYRQSLGQGPEFLIYFQGTGAADDSGLPNDRFFAVRPEGSVSTLKIQRTERGDSAVYLCASSRQGSNEQFFGPGTRLTVL.

The rearrangement uses TRBV5-6 and TRBJ2-7; 9 bases align to TRBD1. The J segment lost 5 bases and the V segment lost 4 bases, leaving 10 bases of the junction unmatched. The CDR3 runs to 15 residues. From germline, CDR1 is SGHDT and CDR2 YYEEEE. CDR3 sequence: CASSLTGTGNHEQYF. The CDR3 region has the DNA TGTGCCAGCAGCCTTACCGGGACAGGGAATCACGAGCAGTACTTC.

The CDR3 loop reads CSVERWGQEENMDEAFF. DNA of the CDR3: TGCAGCGTTGAAAGGTGGGGCCAGGAAGAGAACATGGATGAAGCTTTCTTT. This chain uses TRBV29-1 with TRBJ1-1, with D perhaps TRBD1 (5 bases). Trimming left V 2 bases short and J 7 bases short, with 26 bases between. The germline gives CDR1 SQVTM, CDR2 ANQGSEA. There are 17 residues in the CDR3.

This chain connects TRBV5-1 to TRBJ2-2; 8 bases fit TRBD2. The germline V gene encodes CDR1 SGHRS and CDR2 YFSETQ. Unmatched junction bases numbered 5, after V lost 4 bases and J lost 0 bases. The CDR3 has 16 residues. CDR3 residues: CASSEQTSANTGELFF. The DNA for the CDR3 is TGCGCCAGCAGCGAACAGACTAGCGCGAACACCGGGGAGCTGTTTTTT.

The chain has TRBV2 and TRBJ1-2; D gene ambiguous. The germline CDR1 and CDR2 sequences are SNHLY and FYNNEI. The CDR3 length is 12 residues. Trimming took off 7 bases at V and 10 bases at J, with 16 bases between the two ends. The CDR3 DNA is TGTGCCAGCAAAGGCGTGGCCACCTCCTACACCTTC. As protein: CASKGVATSYTF.

CDR3 DNA: TGTGCCAGCAGCTTAAGCGGCGGGCTACCCTACAATGAGCAGTTCTTC. Encoded protein: CASSLSGGLPYNEQFF. The chain uses TRBV7-3 and TRBJ2-1, with D possibly matching TRBD2 (5 bases). Trimming cost V 1 base and J 2 bases, with 12 bases left between them. The CDR3 runs 16 residues. The germline V gene has CDR1 SGHTA and CDR2 FQGTGA.

This chain links TRBV28 with TRBJ2-5; 7 bases map to TRBD1. The J call could be wrong; TRBJ2-7 is a better fit for the DNA end. The CDR3 sequence is 14 residues long. The germline V gene encodes CDR1 MDHEN and CDR2 SYDVKM. Written as DNA, the CDR3 is TGTGCCAGCAGGACACAGGGGAAAAACTACGAGCAGTACTTC. It codes for CASRTQGKNYEQYF.

The V call is TRBV7-8, the J call TRBJ1-4, with 9 bases lining up with TRBD1. Trimming at V came to 2 bases and at J to 0 bases, leaving 4 bases not matched to a gene. Germline CDR1 and CDR2: SGHVS and FQNEAQ. The CDR3 consists of 17 residues. The CDR3 here is CASSLHRGPATNEKLFF. DNA of the CDR3: TGTGCCAGCAGCTTACACAGGGGGCCCGCAACTAATGAAAAACTGTTTTTT.

The V and J genes are TRBV27 and TRBJ1-1, with D possibly matching TRBD1 (6 bases). Trimming shortened V by 6 bases and J by 7 bases, and 15 bases separated the two germline ends. Germline V CDR1 and CDR2: MNHEY, SMNVEV (reference sequence). The CDR3 is made up of 13 amino acids. The CDR3 sequence: CASRLYRDGEAFF. The CDR3 region has the DNA TGTGCCAGCAGACTGTACAGGGATGGTGAAGCTTTCTTT.

The chain carries TRBV27 and TRBJ2-1; D uncertain. Deletions cut 3 bases from V and 5 bases from J, with 11 bases between. The CDR3 extends over 14 amino acids. The germline V gene encodes CDR1 MNHEY and CDR2 SMNVEV (reference sequence). The CDR3 DNA sequence: TGTGCCAGCAGTTTTGCCACTGGGCACAATGAGCAGTTCTTC. The encoded protein is CASSFATGHNEQFF.

The gene calls are TRBV25-1 and TRBJ2-5; D not certain. The CDR3 loop spans 11 amino acids. With 6 bases removed from V and 2 bases from J, the gap between germline ends came to 4 bases. The V gene's germline CDR1 is MGHDK and CDR2 SYGVNS. The CDR3 protein is CASRSQETQYF. DNA for the CDR3: TGTGCCAGCAGATCACAAGAGACCCAGTACTTC.